Sequencing of this T cell receptor (beta chain) was carried out in a study of follicular helper T cells after annual influenza vaccination (dated by TCRdb to between 2016 and 2019). Study-wide context: After each seasonal influenza vaccination, blood samples were collected on days 0, 7 and 28. To look at recall of cTfh clones, some subjects were tracked through successive annual vaccinations covering the 2013-2014, 2014-2015 and 2015-2016 seasons. One week after vaccination, a second recruited cohort of 12 to 13 subjects (Table S1) displayed a similar ICOS+CD38+ cTfh response. Multi-year samples were available from six subjects, with four subjects covering two vaccination seasons and two subjects covering three seasons. The 2013-2014 samples were cryopreserved, while the 2015 samples were processed right after collection. Here is what the overall study found, with its caveats: Successive annual vaccinations recalled a recurring oligoclonal ICOS+CD38+ cTfh response that included tetramer and AIM influenza-specific clonotypes. Day 7 ICOS+CD38+ clones were most often found later in ICOS-CD38- cTfh, suggesting that subset may serve as a memory reservoir. ICOS+CD38+ cTfh clonality correlated with the frequency of that population, and its change correlated with the change in circulating plasmablast frequency. Only 10-20% of analyzed cells yielded productive TCRB sequences, so sampling of rare clonotypes was not possible.

The time point label for this specimen denotes: 2015-2016 season, pre-vaccination. Seasonal inactivated influenza vaccine (Fluvarix) was administered to adults, and sorted blood CD4 subsets were tracked by TCRB sequencing before and after vaccination. To be eligible, subjects had to live in the community and must not have received influenza vaccine in the previous 6 months. Exclusions included influenza vaccine contraindications, substance abuse, HIV/AIDS, active malignancy, immunomodulatory medication and active illness such as respiratory infection. At each time point, somewhere between roughly 40 and 100 mL of blood was taken. Non-naive CD4+CXCR5+PD-1+ cells were defined as circulating Tfh and were sorted into two fractions, ICOS+CD38+ and ICOS-CD38-. Either Ficoll-Paque PLUS or SepMate separation was used to isolate PBMC. Before DNA was extracted, the cell subsets were sorted from PBMC using a BD FACS Aria.

Worth noting for this clone: Its binding antigen is unknown. The input lacks base qualities; no much larger clone sits a single base away.

Library method: the immunoSEQ multiplex PCR assay. Adaptive Biotechnologies handled the TCRB amplification, library preparation, sequencing and preliminary bioinformatics at Survey level resolution. For TCRB sequencing, genomic DNA from the sorted cTfh populations was amplified by multiplex PCR. From the authors' description of their analysis: Clonality was calculated in R as 1 minus normalized Shannon entropy, and the Gini index was computed with the R package ineq. The overlap score was defined as the summed counts of shared sequences divided by the total counts of all sequences in both compared samples. Significance of shared clonotypes was assessed by Fisher's exact test, with a theoretical repertoire of 10^7 TCRB sequences assumed. This is the immuneACCESS table as TCRdb keeps it, with only in-frame sequences that have V and J called. A part of the clones is gone; compared with another copy, unresolved V genes explain less than half, and the rest is unexplained. The V and J calls and the clone size are those of that table, but D and trimming were determined from the DNA. This sample lists fewer than 11,000 clones; more than 65% were detected once. The biggest ten clones account for more than 3.5% of the sample.

Counted from cysteine to phenylalanine, this CDR3 has 15 amino acids. Of the read, only the CDR3 DNA is kept; its 45 bases are in frame from base 1. Trimming takes 6 bases from V and 0 bases from J, and the germline ends sit 15 bases apart. The germline V gene (reference sequence) specifies MNHEY as CDR1 and SMNVEV as CDR2. Sequences were derived from CXCR5+ CD38- circulating T follicular helper cells from blood, sampled on the day of influenza vaccination. The sample's cell subset or site label, decoded: circulating Tfh, non-naive CD4+CXCR5+PD-1+ (ICOS+CD38+ or ICOS-CD38-). Recombination linked TRBV27 to TRBJ2-7; the D gene is possibly TRBD2, with 6 bases matching. This TCR came from an adult who received the influenza vaccine. The sequenced DNA is TGTGCCAGCAGCCCTCAGCGGGTAAGCTCCTACGAGCAGTACTTC. Its translation is CASSPQRVSSYEQYF.